This TCR beta chain was found in a study of regulatory T cells in long-lasting Graves disease. The time point here: newly diagnosed GD, antithyroid drugs for less than 3 months. TCR sequences were obtained from RNA taken from PBMCs. Arm-PCR with iRepertoire HTBI primers amplified the CDR3 regions for these TCR beta libraries. TCRdb used MiXCR to reprocess the multiplex PCR reads, holding one entry per CDR3 protein. The sample gives some 400,000 distinct CDR3 sequences, 15% of which show up once; 16% is in the top ten. This CDR3 is built from 15 residues. V was cut by 6 bases and J by 3 bases, with 19 bases left in between. Germline assignment: CDR1 SQVTM and CDR2 ANQGSEA. These data were also reused for a study on T cells in Graves' hyperthyroidism and ophthalmopathy. As reported in that work: In simple terms, a model built on 13 V-J features told ophthalmopathy apart from stable hyperthyroidism.

The receptor comes from a woman aged 25 to 39 with Graves disease. Specimen: peripheral blood mononuclear cells (PBMCs), collected at new diagnosis, from a patient treated with antithyroid drugs. The rearrangement uses TRBV29-1 and TRBJ2-3; possible D gene TRBD1, 5 bases. CDR3 bases: TGCAGCGTCAACCAAAACTTAGGGGCGACAGATACGCAGTATTTT. Translated, it gives CSVNQNLGATDTQYF.